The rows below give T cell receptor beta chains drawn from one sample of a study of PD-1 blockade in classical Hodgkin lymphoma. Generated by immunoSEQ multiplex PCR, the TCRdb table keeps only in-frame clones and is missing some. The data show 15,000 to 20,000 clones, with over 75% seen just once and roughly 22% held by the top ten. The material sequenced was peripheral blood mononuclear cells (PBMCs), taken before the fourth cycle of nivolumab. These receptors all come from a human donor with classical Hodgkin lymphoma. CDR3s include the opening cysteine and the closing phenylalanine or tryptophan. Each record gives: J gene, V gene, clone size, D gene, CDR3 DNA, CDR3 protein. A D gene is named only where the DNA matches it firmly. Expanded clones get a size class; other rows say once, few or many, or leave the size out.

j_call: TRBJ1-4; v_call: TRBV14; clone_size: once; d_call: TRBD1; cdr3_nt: TGTGCCAGCAGCCAGGCAGGGGGCGCGGGTGAAAAACTGTTTTTT; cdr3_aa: CASSQAGGAGEKLFF
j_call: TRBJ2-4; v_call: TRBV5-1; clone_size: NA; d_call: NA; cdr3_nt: TGCGCCAGCAGCTTGCTTGGGGAAGCCAAAAACATTCAGTACTTC; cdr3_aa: CASSLLGEAKNIQYF
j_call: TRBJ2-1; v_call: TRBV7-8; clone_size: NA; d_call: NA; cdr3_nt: TGTGCCAGCAACCTTAATCGTGGCAGCGTCTCCTACAATGAGCAGTTCTTC; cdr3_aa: CASNLNRGSVSYNEQFF
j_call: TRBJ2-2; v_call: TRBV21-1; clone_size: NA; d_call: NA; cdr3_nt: TGTGCCAGCAGCAGCAGATCGAACACCGGGGAGCTGTTTTTT; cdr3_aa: CASSSRSNTGELFF
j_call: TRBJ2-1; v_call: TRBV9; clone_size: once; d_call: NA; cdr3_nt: TGTGCCAGCAGCGTAGTTTCGACTGAGCAGTTCTTC; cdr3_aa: CASSVVSTEQFF
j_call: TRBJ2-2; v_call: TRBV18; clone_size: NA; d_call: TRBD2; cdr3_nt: TGTGCCAGCTCACCCAGCGGGGGGGCCGGCGGGGAGCTGTTTTTT; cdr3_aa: CASSPSGGAGGELFF
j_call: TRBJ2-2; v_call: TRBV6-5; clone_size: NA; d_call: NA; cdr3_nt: TGTGCCAGCAGTTACTCGGTCAGAAACACCGGGGAGCTGTTTTTT; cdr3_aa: CASSYSVRNTGELFF
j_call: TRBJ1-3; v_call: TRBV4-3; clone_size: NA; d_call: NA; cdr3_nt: TGCGCCAGCAGCCAAGATCCAGGAAACACCATATATTTT; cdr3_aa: CASSQDPGNTIYF
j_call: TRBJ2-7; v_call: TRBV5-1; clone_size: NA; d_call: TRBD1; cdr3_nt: TGCGCCAGCAGCCTTCGGGCGGGGACAGGGGGCGGGGAGCAGTACTTC; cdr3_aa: CASSLRAGTGGGEQYF
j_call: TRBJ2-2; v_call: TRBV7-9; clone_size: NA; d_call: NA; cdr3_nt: TGTGCCAGCAGCTTAGGTGGGACCGGGGAGCTGTTTTTT; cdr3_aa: CASSLGGTGELFF
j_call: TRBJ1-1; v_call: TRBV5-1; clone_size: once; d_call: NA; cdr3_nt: TGCGCCAGCAGCTCCGGGAAGGGCGCTGAAGCTTTCTTT; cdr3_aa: CASSSGKGAEAFF
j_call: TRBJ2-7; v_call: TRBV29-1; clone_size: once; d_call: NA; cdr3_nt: TGCAGCGCCTACACAAGCAAGCAGTACTTC; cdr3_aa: CSAYTSKQYF
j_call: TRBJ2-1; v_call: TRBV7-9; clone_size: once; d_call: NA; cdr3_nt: TGTGCCAGCAGCTCCCTAGGGGACAATGAGCAGTTCTTC; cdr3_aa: CASSSLGDNEQFF
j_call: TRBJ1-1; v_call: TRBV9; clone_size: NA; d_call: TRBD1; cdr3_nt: TGTGCCAGCAAGGGGACAGGGGGCACTGAAGCTTTCTTT; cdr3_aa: CASKGTGGTEAFF
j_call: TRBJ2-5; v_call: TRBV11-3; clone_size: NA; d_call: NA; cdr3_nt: TGTGCCAGCAGCCTCCGCGGGGAGGAGACCCAGTACTTC; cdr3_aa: CASSLRGEETQYF
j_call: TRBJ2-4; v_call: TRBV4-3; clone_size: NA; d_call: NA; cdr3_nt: TGCGCCAGCAGCCAAGCACTTAATTCGATAGCCAAAAACATTCAGTACTTC; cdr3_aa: CASSQALNSIAKNIQYF
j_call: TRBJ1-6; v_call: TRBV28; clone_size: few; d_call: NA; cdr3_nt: TGTGCCAGCAGTTTCCCGAGCTCCTATAATTCACCCCTCCACTTT; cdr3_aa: CASSFPSSYNSPLHF
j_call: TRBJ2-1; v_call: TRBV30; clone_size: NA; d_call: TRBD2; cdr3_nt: TGTGCCTGGAGTGGCCTAGCGGGGAATGAGCAGTTCTTC; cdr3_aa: CAWSGLAGNEQFF
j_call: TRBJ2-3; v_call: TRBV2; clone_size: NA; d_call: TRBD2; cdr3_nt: TGTGCCAGCAGTGAAGCCGGCCGGGAGGTAGATACGCAGTATTTT; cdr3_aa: CASSEAGREVDTQYF
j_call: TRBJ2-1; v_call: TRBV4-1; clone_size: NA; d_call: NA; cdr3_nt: TGCGCCAGCAGCCGCGACAATGAGCAGTTCTTC; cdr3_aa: CASSRDNEQFF
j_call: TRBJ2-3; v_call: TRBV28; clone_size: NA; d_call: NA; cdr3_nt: TGTGCCAGCAGTTTATGGGACAGTAGCACAGATACGCAGTATTTT; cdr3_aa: CASSLWDSSTDTQYF
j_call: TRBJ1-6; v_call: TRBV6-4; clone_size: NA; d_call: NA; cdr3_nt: TGTGCCAGCAGTGAACGACCGGAAAATTCACCCCTCCACTTT; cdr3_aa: CASSERPENSPLHF
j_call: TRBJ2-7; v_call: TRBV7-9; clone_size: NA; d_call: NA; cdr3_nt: TGTGCCAGCAGCTACCCTTCGGCAGCCGAGCAGTACTTC; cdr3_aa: CASSYPSAAEQYF
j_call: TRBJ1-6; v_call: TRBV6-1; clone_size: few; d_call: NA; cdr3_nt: TGTGCCAGCAGTGAATTCGGGGAGAGGAATTCACCCCTCCACTTT; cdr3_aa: CASSEFGERNSPLHF
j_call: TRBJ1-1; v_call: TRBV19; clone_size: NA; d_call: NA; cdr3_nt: TGTGCCAGCATGACATCCTGGGGCACTGAAGCTTTCTTT; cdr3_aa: CASMTSWGTEAFF
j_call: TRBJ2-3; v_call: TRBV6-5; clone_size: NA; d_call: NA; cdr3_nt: TGTGCCAGCAGTTACTCGAAGGGGGCAGATACGCAGTATTTT; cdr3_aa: CASSYSKGADTQYF
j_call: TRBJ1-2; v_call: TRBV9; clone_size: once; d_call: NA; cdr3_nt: TGTGCCAGCAGCGAGGGTCAGGGGCTATTCTATCCGCATGGCTACACCTTC; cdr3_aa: CASSEGQGLFYPHGYTF
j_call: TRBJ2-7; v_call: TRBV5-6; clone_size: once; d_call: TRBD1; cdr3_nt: TGTGCCAGCAGCTTGACCCCGGGACAGAACTTCTACGAGCAGTACTTC; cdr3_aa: CASSLTPGQNFYEQYF
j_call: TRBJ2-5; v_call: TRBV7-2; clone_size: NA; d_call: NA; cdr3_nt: TGTGCCAGCAGCTTAGGACAGGTGGGGCAAGAGACCCAGTACTTC; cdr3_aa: CASSLGQVGQETQYF
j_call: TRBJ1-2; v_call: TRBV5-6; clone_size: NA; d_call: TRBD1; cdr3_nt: TGTGCCAGCAGCTTGGGGACAGGGCTGTCCTTTTATGGCTACACCTTC; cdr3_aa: CASSLGTGLSFYGYTF
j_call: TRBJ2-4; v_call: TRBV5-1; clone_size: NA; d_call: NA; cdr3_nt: TGCGCCAGCAGCTTCACGGGTCTAGCCAAAAACATTCAGTACTTC; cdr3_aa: CASSFTGLAKNIQYF
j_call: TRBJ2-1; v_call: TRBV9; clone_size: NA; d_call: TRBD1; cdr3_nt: TGTGCCAGCAGGGGGACAGGAAACAATGAGCAGTTCTTC; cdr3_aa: CASRGTGNNEQFF
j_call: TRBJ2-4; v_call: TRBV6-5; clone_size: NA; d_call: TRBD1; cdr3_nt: TGTGCCAGCAGTTTGGGACAGGGTAGTCGCAAAAACATTCAGTACTTC; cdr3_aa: CASSLGQGSRKNIQYF
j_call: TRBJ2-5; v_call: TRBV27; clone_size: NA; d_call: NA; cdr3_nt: TGTGCCAGCAGTCAAGGGCAGGGGGGGGAGACCCAGTACTTC; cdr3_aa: CASSQGQGGETQYF
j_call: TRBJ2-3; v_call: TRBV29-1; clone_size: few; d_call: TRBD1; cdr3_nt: TGCAGCGTTGAGGGCGGACAGGAGCAGTATTTT; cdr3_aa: CSVEGGQEQYF
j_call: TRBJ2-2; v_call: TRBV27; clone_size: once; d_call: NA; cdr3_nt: TGTGCCAGCTCAATCATGGGCGGGGAGCTGTTTTTT; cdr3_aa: CASSIMGGELFF